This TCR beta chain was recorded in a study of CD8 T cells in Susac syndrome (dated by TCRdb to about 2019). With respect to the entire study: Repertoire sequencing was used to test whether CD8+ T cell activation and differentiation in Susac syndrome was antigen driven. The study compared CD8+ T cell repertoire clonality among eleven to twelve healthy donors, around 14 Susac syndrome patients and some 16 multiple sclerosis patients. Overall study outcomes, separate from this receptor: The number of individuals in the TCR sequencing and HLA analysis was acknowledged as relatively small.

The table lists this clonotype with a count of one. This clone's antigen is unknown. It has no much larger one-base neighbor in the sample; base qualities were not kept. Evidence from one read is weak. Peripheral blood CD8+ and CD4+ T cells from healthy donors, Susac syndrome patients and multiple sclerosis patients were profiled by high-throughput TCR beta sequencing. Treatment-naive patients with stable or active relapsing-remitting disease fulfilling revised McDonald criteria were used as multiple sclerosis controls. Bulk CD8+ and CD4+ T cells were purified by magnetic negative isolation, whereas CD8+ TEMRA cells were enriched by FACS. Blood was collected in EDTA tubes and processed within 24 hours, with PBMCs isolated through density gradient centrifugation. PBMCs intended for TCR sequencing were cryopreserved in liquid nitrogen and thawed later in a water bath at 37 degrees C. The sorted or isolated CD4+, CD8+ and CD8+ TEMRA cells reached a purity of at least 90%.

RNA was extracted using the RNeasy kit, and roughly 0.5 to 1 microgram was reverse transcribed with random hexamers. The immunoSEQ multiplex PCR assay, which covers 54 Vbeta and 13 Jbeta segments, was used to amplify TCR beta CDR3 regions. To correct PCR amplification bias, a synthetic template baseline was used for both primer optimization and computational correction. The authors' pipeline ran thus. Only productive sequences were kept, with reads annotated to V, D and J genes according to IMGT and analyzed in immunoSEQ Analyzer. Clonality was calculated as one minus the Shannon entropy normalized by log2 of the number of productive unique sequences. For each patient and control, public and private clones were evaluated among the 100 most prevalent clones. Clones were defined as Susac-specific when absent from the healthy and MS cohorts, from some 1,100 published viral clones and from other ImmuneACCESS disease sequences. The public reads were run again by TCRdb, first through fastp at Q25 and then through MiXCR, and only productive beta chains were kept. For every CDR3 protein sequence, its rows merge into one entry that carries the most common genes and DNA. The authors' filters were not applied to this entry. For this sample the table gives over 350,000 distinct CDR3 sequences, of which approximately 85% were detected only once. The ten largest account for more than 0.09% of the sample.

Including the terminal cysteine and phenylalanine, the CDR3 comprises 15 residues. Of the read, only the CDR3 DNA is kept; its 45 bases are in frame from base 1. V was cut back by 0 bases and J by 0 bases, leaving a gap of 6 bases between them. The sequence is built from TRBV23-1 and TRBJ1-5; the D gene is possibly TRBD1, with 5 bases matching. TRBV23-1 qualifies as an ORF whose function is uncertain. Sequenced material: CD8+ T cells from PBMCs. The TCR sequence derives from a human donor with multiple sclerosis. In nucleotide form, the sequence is TGCGCCAGCAGTCAATCGACAGATAGCAATCAGCCCCAGCATTTT. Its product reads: CASSQSTDSNQPQHF.